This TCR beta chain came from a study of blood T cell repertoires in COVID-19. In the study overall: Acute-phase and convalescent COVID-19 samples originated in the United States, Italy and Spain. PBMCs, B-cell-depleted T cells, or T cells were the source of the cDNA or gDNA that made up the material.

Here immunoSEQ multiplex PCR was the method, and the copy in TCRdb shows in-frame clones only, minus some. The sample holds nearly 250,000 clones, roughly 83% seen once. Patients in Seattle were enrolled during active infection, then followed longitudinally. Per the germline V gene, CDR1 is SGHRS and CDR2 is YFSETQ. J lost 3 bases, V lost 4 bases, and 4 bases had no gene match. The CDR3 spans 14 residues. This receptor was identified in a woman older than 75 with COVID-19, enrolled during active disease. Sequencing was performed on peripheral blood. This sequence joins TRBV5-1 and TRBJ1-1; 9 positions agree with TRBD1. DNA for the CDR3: TGCGCCAGCAGCAGGACAGGGGCGGACACTGAAGCTTTCTTT. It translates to CASSRTGADTEAFF.